This T cell receptor beta chain was captured in a study of immune characterization of retroperitoneal liposarcoma. TCRdb reprocessed the PCR reads via MiXCR and lists one record per CDR3 protein. The sample has thousands of distinct CDR3 sequences; about 50% are singletons. The sample holds a few counts of this clonotype. Germline values: CDR1 SGHVS, CDR2 FNYEAQ. The CDR3 runs 15 residues. The trim removed 5 bases at V and 5 bases at J, leaving 9 bases unmatched. Source material: tumor tissue. This TCR was recovered from a female donor with retroperitoneal liposarcoma. V usage is TRBV7-6 and J usage is TRBJ2-5; 9 bases align to TRBD1. The CDR3 coding sequence is TGTGCCAGCAGCCCGGACAGGGGTATGGGGGAGACCCAGTACTTC. Translating it yields CASSPDRGMGETQYF.